This T cell receptor beta chain was profiled in a study of regulatory T cells in long-lasting Graves disease. Researchers made TCR beta libraries by using iRepertoire HTBI primers and running Arm-PCR on CDR3 regions. Under the authors' procedure: Segment identification across samples yielded 62 TRBV and some 13 TRBJ segments. TCRdb used MiXCR to reprocess the multiplex PCR reads, holding one entry per CDR3 protein. The V and J calls follow TCRdb's processing rather than the paper's. The sample records about 660,000 distinct CDR3 sequences, around 32% being singletons. The CDR3 contains 14 residues. V dropped 3 bases and J dropped 4; count of bases not matched to a gene: 5. Germline assignment: CDR1 SGHTA and CDR2 FQGNSA. Documented time point: persistent/refractory GD, antithyroid drugs over 5 years with positive TRAb. Generation of the TCR library employed RNA extracted from PBMCs.

The chain is built from TRBV7-2 and TRBJ1-1; TRBD1 agrees at 7 bases. This sequence originates from a female donor with Graves disease. This material consisted of peripheral blood mononuclear cells (PBMCs), taken when the disease was refractory, from a patient treated with antithyroid drugs. CDR3 residues: CTSSFDRVVTEAFF. CDR3 nucleotide sequence: TGTACCAGCAGCTTTGACAGGGTGGTCACTGAAGCTTTCTTT.